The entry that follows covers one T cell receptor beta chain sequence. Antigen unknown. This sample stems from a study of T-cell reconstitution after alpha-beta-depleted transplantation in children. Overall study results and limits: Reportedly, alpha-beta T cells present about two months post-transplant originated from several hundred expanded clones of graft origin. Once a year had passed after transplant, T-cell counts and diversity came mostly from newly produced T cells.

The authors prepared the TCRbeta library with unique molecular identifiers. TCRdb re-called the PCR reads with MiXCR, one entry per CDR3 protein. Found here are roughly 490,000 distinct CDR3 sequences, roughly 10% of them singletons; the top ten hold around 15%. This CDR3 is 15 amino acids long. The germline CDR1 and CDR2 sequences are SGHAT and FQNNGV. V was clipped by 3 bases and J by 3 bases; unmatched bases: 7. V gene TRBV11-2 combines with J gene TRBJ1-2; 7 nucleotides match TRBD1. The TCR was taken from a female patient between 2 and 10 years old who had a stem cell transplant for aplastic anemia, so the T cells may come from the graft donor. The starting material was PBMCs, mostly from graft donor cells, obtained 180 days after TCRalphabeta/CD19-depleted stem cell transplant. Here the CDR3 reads CASSFYRTGDYGYTF. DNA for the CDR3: TGTGCCAGCAGCTTTTACCGGACAGGAGACTATGGCTACACCTTC.